This is a list of T cell receptor beta chains from one sample in a study of Ad26.COV2.S vaccination and SARS-CoV-2 variants. Method: immunoSEQ multiplex PCR; TCRdb's copy keeps in-frame clones and lacks some. The sample carries about 350,000 clones, roughly 90% recorded once. Here the sequenced sample was peripheral blood, taken in a trial of Ad26.COV2.S vaccine versus placebo. These receptors all come from a person aged 18-65 years who received the Ad26.COV2.S COVID-19 vaccine or a placebo. Both conserved end residues are part of each CDR3.

v_call: TRBV5-1; cdr3_aa: CASSSGLAYEQFF
v_call: TRBV12-3/TRBV12-4; cdr3_aa: CASSSGRYTEAFF
v_call: TRBV6-1; cdr3_aa: CASSEQGHSNQPQHF
v_call: TRBV24-1; cdr3_aa: CATSESGTGHDEQYF
v_call: TRBV2; cdr3_aa: CASSGNNEVAEAFF
v_call: TRBV7-2; cdr3_aa: CASSQGQGAVETQYF
v_call: TRBV7-9; cdr3_aa: CASSSARGLNTGELFF
v_call: TRBV11-2; cdr3_aa: CASSSGREGRGQFF
v_call: TRBV15; cdr3_aa: CATSGKYGNQPQHF
v_call: TRBV7-9; cdr3_aa: CASSLGQGLSTEAFF
v_call: TRBV4-1; cdr3_aa: CASSQDTGPTLGRGYTF
v_call: TRBV9; cdr3_aa: CASSVTGTGGETQYF
v_call: TRBV19; cdr3_aa: CASSSYNKNPLHF